The next 24 T cell receptor beta chains were all read from a single sample in a study of shared clonotypes between healthy human individuals. Profiling relied on immunoSEQ multiplex PCR, and the TCRdb table lists in-frame clones only, not all of them. The table includes around 980,000 clones, approximately 80% detected once. Sequenced input: memory CD4+ T cells from PBMCs. Subset: CD45RA-negative fraction. These TCRs come from a man between 18 and 35 years old in good health. Some clones in this sample may be carry-over from other donors' samples.

The chain is built from TRBV7-8 and TRBJ1-1; the match to TRBD1 covers 10 bases. The CDR3 consists of 17 residues. Per the germline V gene, CDR1 is SGHVS and CDR2 is FQNEAQ. Trimming cost V 5 bases and J 3 bases; bases outside gene matches: 12. This chain's CDR3 is CASSPRGDRGRHTEAFF. The CDR3 nucleotides are TGTGCCAGCAGCCCACGAGGGGACAGGGGTCGGCACACTGAAGCTTTCTTT.

With respect to this clone: This may stem from a read error, because a much larger clone lies one nucleotide away. This sample also contains other DNA sequences that code for the same CDR3. V usage is TRBV4-1 and J usage is TRBJ2-5; TRBD2 agrees at 10 bases. The J segment lost 3 bases and the V segment lost 4 bases, leaving 5 bases of the junction unmatched. The CDR3 runs to 15 residues. The germline V gene encodes CDR1 MGHRA and CDR2 YSYEKL. The CDR3 region is CASSPGTSGEETQYF. CDR3 sequence (DNA): TGCGCCAGCAGCCCGGGAACTAGCGGGGAAGAGACCCAGTACTTC.

This chain uses TRBV10-3 with TRBJ1-2; perhaps TRBD1 as D (6 bases). The CDR3 runs to 17 residues. With 3 bases removed from V and 4 bases from J, the gap between germline ends came to 21 bases. CDR1 is ENHRY, CDR2 SYGVKD, per germline. CDR3 sequence: CAISDVQGVGVGYGYTF. In DNA form, the CDR3 reads TGTGCCATCAGTGACGTACAGGGAGTGGGTGTTGGCTATGGCTACACCTTC.

Regarding this clone: Additional DNA sequences in this sample encode the identical CDR3. This chain connects TRBV6-6 to TRBJ1-1; a weak D match, TRBD1 (6 bases). CDR1 and CDR2 from the germline V gene are MNHNY and SVGAGI (reference sequence). Deletions cut 0 bases from V and 2 bases from J, with 7 bases between. The CDR3 runs to 14 residues. The DNA of the CDR3 is TGTGCCAGCAGTTACTCCGGGGGCAACACTGAAGCTTTCTTT. Translation gives CASSYSGGNTEAFF.

This clone was picked up one time. This chain connects TRBV10-3 to TRBJ1-5, with a possible D match to TRBD1 (6 bases). The CDR3 totals 14 residues. Trimming took 3 bases from V and 5 from J, leaving 11 bases between them. Germline CDR1 ENHRY, CDR2 SYGVKD. CDR3 region: CAISETGKDQPQHF. In DNA form, the CDR3 reads TGTGCCATCAGTGAAACAGGGAAAGATCAGCCCCAGCATTTT.

The chain employs TRBV28 and TRBJ2-5; 8 positions match TRBD1. The CDR3 is made up of 21 amino acids. Germline assignment: CDR1 MDHEN and CDR2 SYDVKM. V trimming: 3 bases; J trimming: 3 bases; junction bases outside the gene matches: 24. CDR3 protein: CASSFLSGDRFRETGEETQYF. The CDR3 region has the DNA TGTGCCAGCAGTTTCCTAAGTGGCGACCGCTTCCGGGAGACAGGGGAAGAGACCCAGTACTTC.

The V call is TRBV15, the J call TRBJ1-1; tentatively, D is TRBD1 (6 bases). The CDR3 is 12 amino acids. Trimming stripped 3 bases from V and 9 bases from J, with 11 bases between. CDR1 and CDR2 from the germline V gene are LNHNV and YYDKDF (reference sequence). The CDR3, as DNA: TGTGCCACCAGCAGTAACACAGGGAAAGCTTTCTTT. This sequence encodes CATSSNTGKAFF. The variable domain in full, with the rest retrieved from reference TRBV15 and TRBJ1-1, is DAMVIQNPRYQVTQFGKPVTLSCSQTLNHNVMYWYQQKSSQAPKLLFHYYDKDFNNEADTPDNFQSRRPNTSFCFLDIRSPGLGDTAMYLCATSSNTGKAFFGQGTRLTVV.

The rearrangement links TRBV30 to TRBJ2-3; perhaps TRBD1 as D (5 bases). V gave up 4 bases and J gave up 3 bases, with 14 bases separating them. Germline CDR1 and CDR2: GTSNPN and SVGIG (reference sequence). CDR3 length: 14 amino acids. In DNA form, the CDR3 reads TGTGCCTGGACCCGTGGACAAGTAACAGATACGCAGTATTTT. Protein product: CAWTRGQVTDTQYF.

The chain is built from TRBV2 and TRBJ2-3; no reliable D call. Trimming left V 4 bases short and J 0 bases short, with 11 bases between. The germline V gene has CDR1 SNHLY and CDR2 FYNNEI. The CDR3 loop spans 15 amino acids. The CDR3 DNA follows: TGTGCCAGCAGTGTCGGATTCGCTAGCACAGATACGCAGTATTTT. Translated: CASSVGFASTDTQYF.

The rearrangement joins TRBV5-4 to TRBJ2-7, with 8 bases matching TRBD2. The CDR3 totals 12 residues. Germline CDR1 SGHNT, CDR2 YYREEE (reference sequence). Trimming cost V 0 bases and J 13 bases; bases outside gene matches: 6. As DNA, the CDR3 is TGTGCCAGCAGCTTGGACGGGGGGGCCCCTTACTTC. Amino acids: CASSLDGGAPYF.

This chain joins TRBV6-1 and TRBJ2-3, with 8 bases matching TRBD1. CDR3 length: 12 residues. Unmatched junction bases numbered 0, after V lost 4 bases and J lost 6 bases. Germline-derived CDR1 and CDR2 are MNHNS and SASEGT. The CDR3 sequence is CASSGTGDTQYF. CDR3 in DNA: TGTGCCAGCAGTGGGACAGGGGATACGCAGTATTTT.

This chain connects TRBV2 to TRBJ1-1; tentatively, D is TRBD1 (5 bases). Germline lookup yields CDR1 SNHLY and CDR2 FYNNEI. V was pared by 6 bases and J by 7 bases, with 15 bases between. The CDR3 spans 13 residues. CDR3 in amino acids: CASRAKGSGEAFF. The CDR3 DNA reads as TGTGCCAGCAGGGCAAAGGGGAGCGGTGAAGCTTTCTTT.

V is TRBV6-5 and J is TRBJ1-2; no definite D call. CDR3 size: 14 residues. The germline V and J ends were trimmed by 10 bases and 4 bases, with 19 bases remaining between them. CDR1 and CDR2 (germline): MNHEY, SVGAGI. The CDR3 DNA follows: TGTGCCACCCGTCTCCGAGGTGGGATCTATGGCTACACCTTC. This translates into CATRLRGGIYGYTF.

The chain carries TRBV2 and TRBJ1-3; D not resolved. V was cut by 6 bases and J by 8 bases, with 14 bases left in between. The CDR3 spans 13 residues. The germline V gene has CDR1 SNHLY and CDR2 FYNNEI. The CDR3 nucleotides are TGTGCCAGCAGCGGGCCGGGTGCGGACACCATATATTTT. Protein product: CASSGPGADTIYF.

This chain links TRBV28 with TRBJ1-3; weak D call: TRBD1 (6 bases). This CDR3 region has 16 residues. CDR1 is MDHEN, CDR2 SYDVKM, per germline. V was clipped by 5 bases and J by 4 bases, with 18 bases between them. CDR3 protein: CASSPTGGLVGNTIYF. In DNA, the CDR3 is TGTGCCAGCAGTCCTACCGGGGGCCTGGTCGGAAACACCATATATTTT. The whole variable domain, filled in from reference TRBV28 and TRBJ1-3, reads DVKVTQSSRYLVKRTGEKVFLECVQDMDHENMFWYRQDPGLGLRLIYFSYDVKMKEKGDIPEGYSVSREKKERFSLILESASTNQTSMYLCASSPTGGLVGNTIYFGEGSWLTVV.

This clone was seen more than once but under ten times. The V gene is TRBV10-3, the J gene TRBJ2-1; D gene ambiguous. The CDR3 runs to 12 residues. Looked up from germline, CDR1 is ENHRY and CDR2 is SYGVKD. The V end was cut by 0 bases, the J end by 8 bases, with 5 bases between. CDR3 nucleotides: TGTGCCATCAGTGAGTCGAGATATGAGCAGTTCTTC. It codes for CAISESRYEQFF.

The rearrangement links TRBV2 to TRBJ2-3; 12 bases align to TRBD2. This CDR3 comprises 18 residues. Germline CDR1 is SNHLY and CDR2 is FYNNEI. Trimming took 5 bases from V and 2 from J; bases not matched to a gene: 11. The CDR3 DNA reads TGTGCCAGCAGTCTTAGCCTAGGACTAGCGGGGACCACAGATACGCAGTATTTT. Its translation: CASSLSLGLAGTTDTQYF. Full variable domain (missing parts from reference TRBV2 and TRBJ2-3): EPEVTQTPSHQVTQMGQEVILRCVPISNHLYFYWYRQILGQKVEFLVSFYNNEISEKSEIFDDQFSVERPDGSNFTLKIRSTKLEDSAMYFCASSLSLGLAGTTDTQYFGPGTRLTVL.

DNA of the CDR3: TGTGCCAGCAGCCGGACGCTGGAGCTATCCAATGAAAAACTGTTTTTT. The encoded protein is CASSRTLELSNEKLFF. The chain links TRBV4-2 to TRBJ1-4, with D uncertain. Germline values: CDR1 LGHNA, CDR2 YNFKEQ. Trimming removed 4 bases from V and 5 bases from J, with 17 bases in between. The CDR3 totals 16 residues.

This clone was detected only a few times. The chain recombines TRBV11-3 with TRBJ2-5, with D tentatively TRBD1 or TRBD2 (6 bases each). Germline V lookup: CDR1 SGHNT, CDR2 YENEEA. CDR3 length: 15 residues. V was shortened by 5 bases and J by 5 bases, with 18 bases between the two germline ends. CDR3 in DNA: TGTGCCAGCAGCGCCAACGGAGGGGGAGGTGAGACCCAGTACTTC. Translated, it gives CASSANGGGGETQYF.

Concerning this clone itself: Possible read error: a much larger clone is one base away. V is TRBV5-1 and J is TRBJ1-1, with 8 bases fitting TRBD1. The CDR3 is 14 amino acids. The germline V gene has CDR1 SGHRS and CDR2 YFSETQ. V trimming: 3 bases; J trimming: 0 bases; junction bases outside the gene matches: 1. The CDR3, as DNA: TGCGCCAGCAGCTGGGACAGGATGAACACTGAAGCTTTCTTT. It codes for CASSWDRMNTEAFF. Using reference TRBV5-1 and TRBJ1-1 for the parts outside the CDR3, the full variable domain is KAGVTQTPRYLIKTRGQQVTLSCSPISGHRSVSWYQQTPGQGLQFLFEYFSETQRNKGNFPGRFSGRQFSNSRSEMNVSTLELGDSALYLCASSWDRMNTEAFFGQGTRLTVV.

The table lists this clone with a few counts. Other nucleotide sequences from this sample produce the same CDR3. The CDR3 DNA is TGCGCCAGCAGCTTAGGCAACACAGATACGCAGTATTTT. Its protein is CASSLGNTDTQYF. The J gene is TRBJ2-3, the V gene TRBV5-1, with unresolved D. The CDR3 runs to 13 residues. V was trimmed by 2 bases and J by 2 bases, leaving 6 bases between them. The germline gives CDR1 SGHRS, CDR2 YFSETQ. The variable domain in full, with the rest retrieved from reference TRBV5-1 and TRBJ2-3, is KAGVTQTPRYLIKTRGQQVTLSCSPISGHRSVSWYQQTPGQGLQFLFEYFSETQRNKGNFPGRFSGRQFSNSRSEMNVSTLELGDSALYLCASSLGNTDTQYFGPGTRLTVL.

The V and J genes are TRBV11-3 and TRBJ2-1; 10 positions match TRBD2. The CDR3 covers 15 residues. Germline loops: CDR1 SGHNT, CDR2 YENEEA. J gave up 5 bases and V 1 base, and 2 bases lay outside the gene matches. CDR3 DNA sequence: TGTGCCAGCAGCTTAGTTACTAGCGGGAACAATGAGCAGTTCTTC. This translates into CASSLVTSGNNEQFF.

This chain uses TRBV6-5 with TRBJ2-3; 8 bases are shared with TRBD1. The CDR3 consists of 12 residues. From germline, CDR1 is MNHEY and CDR2 SVGAGI. V dropped 10 bases and J dropped 6; count of bases not matched to a gene: 6. The CDR3 loop is CATGQGEDTQYF. For the CDR3, the DNA is TGTGCCACCGGACAGGGAGAGGATACGCAGTATTTT.

With regard to this clone: This sample includes further DNA sequences coding for the same CDR3. The gene calls are TRBV5-4 and TRBJ2-5; 11 bases are a match to TRBD2. The germline V gene encodes CDR1 SGHNT and CDR2 YYREEE (reference sequence). This CDR3 is 15 amino acids long. V lost 3 bases to trimming and J lost 4 bases; unmatched junction nucleotides: 5. The CDR3 here is CASSSLAGGGETQYF. The CDR3 DNA sequence: TGTGCCAGCAGCTCTTTAGCGGGAGGGGGAGAGACCCAGTACTTC.